This T cell receptor beta chain was recovered during a study of blood T cells in healthy people across ages. On the study more broadly: For every two T cells, template switching captured about one barcoded beta molecule. The study's findings and limits: Among T cells, TCR beta diversity per million cells dropped roughly linearly as age rose. More naive CD4+ cells and higher diversity were found in long-lived than in aged donors.

It was with a sample-barcoded 5' primer and a J-beta primer mix that a second PCR of about 6 to 12 cycles was run. TCRdb ran MiXCR on the 5' RACE reads and lists one entry per CDR3 protein. The profile shows about 1.5 million distinct CDR3 sequences, approximately 42% of them singletons. With regard to this clonotype: Its antigen remains unidentified.

Drawn from each donor were around 9.1 milliliters of peripheral blood. This TCR derives from a woman aged 18-30 years in good health. Sequenced material: blood.

This CDR3 reads CSAANRDRGYNEQFF. CDR3 DNA sequence: TGCAGTGCAGCAAACCGGGACAGGGGATACAATGAGCAGTTCTTC. The chain is built from TRBV20-1 and TRBJ2-1; 10 positions agree with TRBD1. Trimming cost V 6 bases and J 4 bases; bases outside gene matches: 9. From germline, CDR1 is DFQATT and CDR2 SNEGSKA (reference sequence). The CDR3 totals 15 residues.